The present T cell receptor beta chain was sequenced within a study of T cell responses to AZD1222 COVID-19 vaccine. Clones were read by immunoSEQ multiplex PCR, and TCRdb kept only the in-frame ones, dropping some. Of fewer than 90,000 clones listed, about 88% are singletons. A note on this clone: Its specificity is unknown.

The germline V gene encodes CDR1 MDHEN and CDR2 SYDVKM. CDR3 size: 11 residues. Between the trimmed V and J ends, which lost 7 bases and 4 bases, there was a span of 7 bases. Study findings and constraints: Only a handful of individuals given AZD1222 were seropositive at baseline. White British donors predominated, females outnumbered males, and clonal diversity was possibly underestimated. The study found Spike-specific TCR breadth and depth rose after two AZD1222 doses. Without day 14 samples, only post-peak T cell repertoires were studied.

The rearrangement joins TRBV28 to TRBJ1-2; maybe TRBD1 (5 bases). The source of this sequence is an adult in good health. Here the sequenced sample was peripheral blood, taken on day 0 of AZD1222 vaccination. The CDR3 DNA follows: TGTGCCAGCACCCAGGGCTATGGCTACACCTTC. Protein product: CASTQGYGYTF.